The sequence of this T cell receptor beta chain was determined in a study of T cell repertoires in cytomegalovirus infection. Study information: In public TCR beta signatures, there were indications of both CMV infection and matching HLA type.

There are 14 residues in the CDR3. With 4 bases removed from V and 8 bases from J, the gap between germline ends came to 15 bases. Germline CDR1 is SGHTA and CDR2 is FQGNSA. One entry per CDR3 protein, called by TCRdb with MiXCR from the reads. The table records over 45,000 distinct CDR3 sequences, around 20% of them present only once. This clonotype has a count of ten or more. Its specificity is unknown. This receptor was obtained from a human donor in good health (CMV status not recorded). Some clones in this sample may be carry-over from other donors' samples. The rearrangement joins TRBV7-2 to TRBJ2-1; D is unclear. The specimen comprised CD8+ T cells from cultured PBMCs, sampled from culture after CMV antigen stimulation. CDR3 loop: CASSSGPVGYEQFF. CDR3 DNA sequence: TGTGCCAGCAGCTCCGGGCCTGTAGGGTATGAGCAGTTCTTC.